This paragraph covers one TCR beta chain sequence. Its antigen remains unidentified. This sample was taken from a study of OX40 agonist ivuxolimab in advanced cancers. The study, taken as a whole, reports: CD4+ T cells averaged fewer expanded clones than CD8+ T cells. It was not determined which antigens were specifically recognized by the peripheral T cells that had undergone clonal expansion. At 0.1 to 3.0 mg/kg, CD4+ and CD8+ blood T cells expanded clonally by week 6. Near-lowest levels of clonal expansion characterized partial responders at 0.1-3.0 mg/kg.

Germline V gene data show CDR1 as MNHNS and CDR2 as SASEGT. The CDR3 totals 15 residues. V was pared by 8 bases and J by 0 bases, with 14 bases between. Data came from immunoSEQ multiplex PCR; TCRdb stores just in-frame clones and leaves some out. This table holds about 67,000 clones, approximately 82% found once. The sequencing used CD4+ or CD8+ T cells sorted from blood, collected in a trial of the OX40 agonist ivuxolimab. The sequence came from an adult with an advanced solid tumor such as melanoma, head and neck, liver or kidney cancer. J is TRBJ1-5 and V is TRBV6-1; no definite D call. The CDR3 sequence is CASQEAGNSNQPQHF. CDR3 nucleotides: TGTGCCAGCCAGGAGGCAGGCAATAGCAATCAGCCCCAGCATTTT.